This T cell receptor beta chain appears in the sequencing data of a study of OX40 agonist ivuxolimab in advanced cancers. About the full investigation: Ivuxolimab was a fully human IgG2 agonistic monoclonal antibody targeting the costimulatory receptor OX40 (CD134). Intravenous ivuxolimab was administered to patients every 2 weeks at six dose levels: 0.01, 0.1, 0.3, 1.5, 3 and 10 mg/kg. Of the roughly 51 dose-escalation patients, hepatocellular carcinoma was present in around 19, melanoma in roughly 15, renal cell carcinoma in 9 and head and neck cancer in 9. In the dose-escalation cohort, roughly 82% of patients were male, and the mean age was 60 years with a range of 23 to 79. Prior anti-PD-1, anti-PD-L1 or anti-CTLA-4 therapy was permitted, and checkpoint inhibitors had been received by under 50% of dose-escalation patients. Three dose-escalation patients achieved partial responses, one with hepatocellular carcinoma and two with cutaneous melanoma. The point of sequencing TCRbeta in the periphery was to test whether ivuxolimab changed TCR sequence diversity and drove clonal T-cell expansion. The paper reports the monotherapy dose-escalation portion (N of about 50 patients) of the phase I ivuxolimab trial. Broader findings and caveats from the paper: Low levels of normalized T-cell clonal expansion were also shown by some nonresponding patients. At doses from 0.1 to 3.0 mg/kg, clonal expansion was seen in both CD4+ and CD8+ blood T cells between baseline and week 6. The antigen specificity of the clonally expanded peripheral T cells was not determined. After ivuxolimab, more expanded clones were found on average in CD8+ T cells than in CD4+ T cells. Partial responders in the 0.1-3.0 mg/kg groups had among the lowest normalized peripheral clonal expansion, especially among CD8+ T cells.

For sequencing of the TCRbeta CDR3 region, genomic DNA was extracted from the sorted cells. The immunoSEQ Assay was used for sequencing of TCRbeta CDR3 regions. Not all clones reach the TCRdb copy of this immuneACCESS table, which keeps in-frame sequences only. Checked studies attribute under half of the gap to unresolved V genes and leave the rest unexplained. The sample yields roughly 67,000 clones; 85% to 95% were counted once. The ten largest make up over 10% of the sample. Concerning this clone: Its antigen remains unidentified. Base qualities are missing; no much larger clone stands one base away.

The trial excluded patients who had a history of autoimmune disease or who were on systemic immunosuppression. Peripheral blood for TCR sequencing was drawn from every dose cohort at baseline, at cycle 4 day 1 and at cycle 7 day 1. The samples were taken from a phase I, first-in-human, multicenter, open-label dose-escalation trial of ivuxolimab. Adults with locally advanced or metastatic head and neck squamous cell, hepatocellular, melanoma or renal cell carcinoma were enrolled in the trial. Before TCR sequencing, CD4+ T cells and CD8+ T cells from peripheral blood were sorted into separate populations. At the junction V is shortened by 5 bases and J by 6 bases; bases outside the gene matches: 2. CDR1 SGDLS and CDR2 YYNGEE were looked up in the germline V gene. The CDR3 measures 13 amino acids from cysteine to phenylalanine. The only DNA kept is the CDR3, 39 bases in frame from the first base.

This clonotype originated in an adult with an advanced solid tumor such as melanoma, head and neck, liver or kidney cancer. The sample consisted of CD4+ or CD8+ T cells sorted from blood, taken in a trial of the OX40 agonist ivuxolimab. Recombination linked TRBV9 to TRBJ1-2, and TRBD1 matches 12 of the central bases. The CDR3 reads CASRGTGGDGYTF. The nucleotide sequence is TGTGCCAGCAGGGGGACAGGGGGCGATGGCTACACCTTC.